This entry describes one TCR beta chain. The data derive from a study of cytomegalovirus exposure and HLA in healthy donors. Across the study: Inside one of the first data releases sat some 93 million unique TCRs taken from HLA-typed donors.

The CDR3 is 17 residues long. Germline CDR1 is SGHNT and CDR2 is YYREEE (reference sequence). The J segment lost 5 bases and the V segment lost 4 bases, leaving 11 bases of the junction unmatched. A multiplex PCR was run with 60 Vbeta primers and 13 Jbeta primers. Measured with immunoSEQ multiplex PCR; TCRdb has only the in-frame clones, and not every one. The data contain some 140,000 clones, roughly two thirds of them singletons. Sequenced input: PBMCs. This rearrangement joins TRBV5-4 to TRBJ2-3, with 12 bases that match TRBD2. The sequence came from a woman aged 40-49 years in good health and CMV-seronegative. CDR3 region: CASSKALAGGSIDTQYF. The CDR3 DNA reads TGTGCCAGCAGCAAGGCTCTAGCGGGGGGGTCGATAGATACGCAGTATTTT.